Sequencing of this TCR beta chain was carried out in a study of Graves' ophthalmopathy and Graves' hyperthyroidism (dated 2018 in TCRdb). With respect to the entire study: Peripheral blood was collected before any treatment was given, at the time of initial diagnosis. In total, 135 blood samples were TCR-sequenced: 40 to 45 ophthalmopathy, 75 hyperthyroidism and some 17 hyperthyroidism-to-ophthalmopathy patients. The 90 to 100 discovery patients were randomly divided into training and test sets at a 7:3 ratio. A discovery set of 90 to 100 patients (43 ophthalmopathy, about 55 stable hyperthyroidism) was enrolled to explore V-J signatures distinguishing ophthalmopathy from hyperthyroidism. TCR beta repertoire signatures were used to distinguish Graves' ophthalmopathy from Graves' hyperthyroidism and to predict progression to ophthalmopathy. The independent validation cohort included about 19 hyperthyroidism patients plus 17 patients who later progressed from hyperthyroidism to ophthalmopathy. After sampling, hyperthyroidism patients received methimazole starting at 30 mg daily, and ophthalmopathy patients received high-dose intravenous methylprednisolone. T-cell repertoires of thyroid tissue and blood were compared in over five hyperthyroidism patients. General conclusions and limits of the study: Ophthalmopathy was separated from stable hyperthyroidism by the 13-signature model with around 88% sensitivity and 81% to 84% specificity in cross-validation and with 80%/75% in the test set. In validation, the model predicted ophthalmopathy progression with less than 71% sensitivity and approximately 78% specificity; some 13 predicted patients were CT-confirmed with GO in a median of approximately 6.5 months. No statistical method was used to predetermine the sample size, and group allocation was not hidden from the investigators. Most expanded thyroid clonotypes with a frequency above 0.001 also appeared in blood, which suggests that blood repertoires may reflect the immune response in the thyroid.

Patients with ophthalmopathy had moderately to severely active disease, with a Clinical Activity Score of 3 or more, a NOSPECS grade of 4 or more, and a disease duration of less than 3 months. Patients with other autoimmune diseases, uncontrolled infections, pregnancy or lactation were excluded from the study. Diagnosis was based on clinical symptoms, serum thyroxine, TRAb, thyroid ultrasound and orbital computed tomography. PBMCs were isolated from about 9 ml of fresh peripheral blood by Ficoll-Paque density gradient centrifugation. Total RNA was extracted with Trizol reagent and quality-checked on an Agilent 2100 Bioanalyzer. For repertoire sequencing, the TCR beta CDR3 regions were amplified from RNA transcripts. The first round of RT-PCR was done with HTBI primers and the Qiagen OneStep RT-PCR kit, and was followed by a second round of multiplex PCR, then size selection and purification. Sequencing of the libraries was carried out on an Illumina HiSeq2000 in paired-end mode with 100 bp reads. Per the source publication's procedure: SOAPnuke was used to process the reads, removing any read that contained adapters or uncalled bases, had a mean Phred below 15, or lacked an exact match to the constant primer or identifier. High-quality paired reads were merged with COPE v1.2.5. Each unique nucleotide sequence was treated as a clonotype, and MiTCR v1.1 was used to align the clonotypes to the IMGT TRB V, D and J references. The analysis was limited to V-J combinations with a frequency above 0.0001, which together covered 99% to 99.2% of the repertoires. A TCR clonal expansion and chaos score per V-J combination was defined as the ratio of F50 clonal expansion to chaos observed in the TCRdist matrix. Welch's t-statistics and random forest were used to narrow the features down to roughly twelve V-J combinations, which were then fed into a naive Bayes classifier. The similarity between thyroid and blood repertoires was quantified using the Morisita-Horn index. Through fastp at Q25 and MiXCR, TCRdb rebuilt clones from the public reads, retaining in-frame beta chains. Rows merge per CDR3 protein into single entries with the most common DNA and genes. The V and J calls follow TCRdb's processing rather than the paper's. The table for this sample lists 360,000 or so distinct CDR3 sequences; around 18% of them were counted only once. About 1.6% of the sample goes to the ten largest clones.

Compared with germline, V lacks 1 base and J lacks 3 bases; bases without a gene match: 4. For CDR1 and CDR2, the germline V gene (reference sequence) lists SEHNR and FQNEAQ. Counted from cysteine to phenylalanine, this CDR3 has 15 amino acids. Only the CDR3 DNA stays, 45 bases, in frame from base 1. This clonotype has ten or more counts. Its antigen remains undetermined. Base qualities are not at hand, and no much larger clone is one base apart. Material: peripheral blood. This TCR came from a woman between 18 and 29 years old with Graves' ophthalmopathy. Donor details come from another sample of the same person, matched by shared clones. The rearranged chain carries TRBV7-9 and TRBJ1-1, with TRBD1 identical over 8 junction bases. At the DNA level, the sequence is TGTGCCAGCAGCTTAGGCGGGACAGGATACACTGAAGCTTTCTTT. Its amino acids are CASSLGGTGYTEAFF.